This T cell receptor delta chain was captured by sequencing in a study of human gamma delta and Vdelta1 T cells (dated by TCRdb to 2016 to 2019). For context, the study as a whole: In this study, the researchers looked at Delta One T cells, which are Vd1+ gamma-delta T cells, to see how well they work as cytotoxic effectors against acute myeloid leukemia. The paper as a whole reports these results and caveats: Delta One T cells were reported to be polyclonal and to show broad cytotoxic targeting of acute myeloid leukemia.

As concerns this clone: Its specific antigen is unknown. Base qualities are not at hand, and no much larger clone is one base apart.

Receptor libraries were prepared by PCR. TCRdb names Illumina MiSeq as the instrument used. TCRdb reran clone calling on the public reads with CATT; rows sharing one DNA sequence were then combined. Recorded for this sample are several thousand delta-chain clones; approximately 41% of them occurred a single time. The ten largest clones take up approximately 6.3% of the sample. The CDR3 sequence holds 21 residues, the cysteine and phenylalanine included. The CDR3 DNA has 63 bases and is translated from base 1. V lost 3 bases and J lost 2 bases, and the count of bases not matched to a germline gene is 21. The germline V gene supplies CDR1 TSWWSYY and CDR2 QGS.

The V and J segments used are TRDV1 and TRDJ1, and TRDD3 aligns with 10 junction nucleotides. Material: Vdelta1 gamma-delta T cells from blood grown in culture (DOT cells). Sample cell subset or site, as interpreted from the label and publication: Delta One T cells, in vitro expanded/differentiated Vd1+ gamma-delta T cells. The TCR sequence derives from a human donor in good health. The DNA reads TGTGCTCTTGGGGAGCGCCCCCCCCGGGGGGATACGAGGTGTGGGACCGATAAACTCATCTTT. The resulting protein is CALGERPPRGDTRCGTDKLIF.